In this sample, the clone carrying this T cell receptor (beta chain) turned up once. Its matching antigen is unknown. This entry is derived from a study of cytomegalovirus exposure and HLA in healthy donors. Across the study: Early released data had roughly 81 million unique TCRs, all coming from HLA-typed donors. Whole-study results and caveats: When a later analysis compared HLA-associated TCR beta chains with equally common others, the HLA-associated chains turned out to be more clonally expanded and to have lower generation probabilities. Later work associated 16,951 TCR beta sequences with HLA alleles at 0.05 false discovery rate.

The germline V gene has CDR1 SGHRS and CDR2 YFSETQ. The CDR3 covers 15 residues. Trimming pared 1 base from V and 5 bases from J, leaving 13 bases between. The PCR employed 60 Vbeta primers together with 13 Jbeta primers. Using immunoSEQ multiplex PCR, the repertoire was profiled, and TCRdb retains in-frame clones only, with some absent. The data contain 90,000 to 130,000 clones, around 64% of them singletons. The chain joins TRBV5-1 to TRBJ2-1; possible D gene TRBD2, 5 bases. This clonotype originated in a man under 40 in good health and CMV-seropositive. Material for sequencing was PBMCs. The CDR3 sequence is CASSLRAVAHNEQFF. CDR3 nucleotides: TGCGCCAGCAGCTTGCGAGCGGTAGCGCACAATGAGCAGTTCTTC.